The 27 T cell receptor beta chains reported below all come from one sample, sequenced in a study of STAT3 mutations in large granular lymphocyte leukemia. Study-level results: Every T-cell large granular lymphocyte leukemia patient had at least one immunodominant TCR beta clonotype.

These receptors' targets are unknown. Measured with immunoSEQ multiplex PCR; TCRdb has only the in-frame clones, and not every one. The sample holds some 10,000 clones, 70% to 90% seen once. Specimen: peripheral blood mononuclear cells. These receptors came from a man between 60 and 70 years old with T-cell large granular lymphocyte leukemia. Some clones in this sample may be carry-over from other donors' samples.

The CDR3 nucleotides are TGTGCCTGGAGTGTACCCCTAGCGGGAGGGCTGGGCACAGATACGCAGTATTTT. This gives the protein CAWSVPLAGGLGTDTQYF. The chain is built from TRBV30 and TRBJ2-3; 12 positions match TRBD2. Trimming cost V 0 bases and J 1 base; bases outside gene matches: 8. Per germline, CDR1 GTSNPN and CDR2 SVGIG (reference sequence). This CDR3 is 18 amino acids long.

V usage is TRBV29-1 and J usage is TRBJ2-4, with 10 bases that match TRBD2. The CDR3 spans 13 residues. Germline CDR1 and CDR2: SQVTM and ANQGSEA. The V segment lost 4 bases and the J segment 8 bases; nucleotides outside the gene matches: 5. The CDR3 DNA is TGCAGCGTTGTAAAGCGGGAGGGGGACATTCAGTACTTC. As protein: CSVVKREGDIQYF. Full variable domain (outside the CDR3, taken from reference TRBV29-1 and TRBJ2-4): SAVISQKPSRDICQRGTSLTIQCQVDSQVTMMFWYRQQPGQSLTLIATANQGSEATYESGFVIDKFPISRPNLTFSTLTVSNMSPEDSSIYLCSVVKREGDIQYFGAGTRLSVL.

The chain employs TRBV4-3 and TRBJ2-1; 8 bases map to TRBD2. The V gene end was trimmed by 4 bases and the J gene end by 7 bases; junction bases not matched to a gene: 9. Germline V CDR1 and CDR2: LGHNA, YSLEER. This CDR3 spans 15 amino acids. CDR3 amino acids: CASSLLSIAGNEQFF. The CDR3 nucleotides are TGCGCCAGCAGCCTCCTGTCGATAGCGGGAAATGAGCAGTTCTTC.

This chain uses TRBV28 with TRBJ1-6, with no clear D. The ends were cut back, 5 bases at V and 7 bases at J, with 9 bases in the middle. Germline lookup yields CDR1 MDHEN and CDR2 SYDVKM. CDR3 length equals 13 residues. The CDR3 region has the DNA TGTGCCAGCAGTCTGGTCGCGAATTCACCCCTCCACTTT. Protein sequence: CASSLVANSPLHF. The entire variable domain, with the rest obtained from reference TRBV28 and TRBJ1-6, is as follows: DVKVTQSSRYLVKRTGEKVFLECVQDMDHENMFWYRQDPGLGLRLIYFSYDVKMKEKGDIPEGYSVSREKKERFSLILESASTNQTSMYLCASSLVANSPLHFGNGTRLTVT.

This chain links TRBV4-2 with TRBJ2-3; maybe TRBD1 (6 bases). Germline values: CDR1 LGHNA, CDR2 YNFKEQ. Trimming cost V 1 base and J 4 bases, with 18 bases left between them. CDR3 length equals 17 residues. This CDR3 reads CASSQGGTGYWADTQYF. CDR3 nucleotides: TGTGCCAGCAGCCAAGGGGGAACAGGGTATTGGGCAGATACGCAGTATTTT.

The CDR3 here is CASSSPGGSNQPQHF. CDR3 nucleotides: TGTGCCAGCAGCTCCCCCGGGGGGAGCAATCAGCCCCAGCATTTT. The chain couples TRBV7-9 to TRBJ1-5; TRBD1 is a possible D gene (5 bases). Germline lookup yields CDR1 SEHNR and CDR2 FQNEAQ (reference sequence). This CDR3 contains 15 residues. V gave up 4 bases and J gave up 1 base, with 11 bases separating them.

The V gene is TRBV5-1, the J gene TRBJ2-5; 12 bases are shared with TRBD1. J gave up 5 bases and V 2 bases, and 7 bases lay outside the gene matches. Germline V lookup: CDR1 SGHRS, CDR2 YFSETQ. The CDR3 spans 16 residues. Here the CDR3 DNA reads TGCGCCAGCAGCTTTGGGGGACAGGGGGCTGGGGAGACCCAGTACTTC. Its protein product is CASSFGGQGAGETQYF.

The genes are TRBV7-2 and TRBJ2-7; 9 nucleotides match TRBD1. Germline V lookup: CDR1 SGHTA, CDR2 FQGNSA. Trimming at V came to 5 bases and at J to 5 bases, leaving 13 bases not matched to a gene. The CDR3 length is 16 residues. Here the CDR3 reads CASSAGDRAFGNEQYF. The CDR3 DNA reads as TGTGCCAGCAGCGCAGGGGACAGGGCATTTGGGAACGAGCAGTACTTC.

This rearrangement joins TRBV19 to TRBJ2-5; a weak D match, TRBD1 (6 bases). The length of the CDR3 is 13 residues. The germline V gene has CDR1 LNHDA and CDR2 SQIVND (reference sequence). Trimming cost V 7 bases and J 4 bases, with 13 bases left between them. In DNA form, the CDR3 reads TGTGCCAGTATTGGGGGCGGAGGAGAGACCCAGTACTTC. Translated, it gives CASIGGGGETQYF. The variable domain in full, completed from reference TRBV19 and TRBJ2-5, reads DGGITQSPKYLFRKEGQNVTLSCEQNLNHDAMYWYRQDPGQGLRLIYYSQIVNDFQKGDIAEGYSVSREKKESFPLTVTSAQKNPTAFYLCASIGGGGETQYFGPGTRLLVL.

The count of this clone is one. The rearrangement joins TRBV28 to TRBJ2-7, with D tentatively TRBD1 or TRBD2 (5 bases each). Trimming shortened V by 6 bases and J by 3 bases, and 18 bases separated the two germline ends. Germline lookup yields CDR1 MDHEN and CDR2 SYDVKM. This CDR3 region has 15 residues. This chain's CDR3 is CASSPTGPSGYEQYF. CDR3 sequence (DNA): TGTGCCAGCAGCCCGACGGGACCCTCAGGCTACGAGCAGTACTTC. Combining the CDR3 with reference TRBV28 and TRBJ2-7 gives the whole variable domain DVKVTQSSRYLVKRTGEKVFLECVQDMDHENMFWYRQDPGLGLRLIYFSYDVKMKEKGDIPEGYSVSREKKERFSLILESASTNQTSMYLCASSPTGPSGYEQYFGPGTRLTVT.

The chain links TRBV29-1 to TRBJ1-1; D might be TRBD1 (5 bases). Trimming removed 7 bases from V and 2 bases from J, with 20 bases in between. The CDR3 runs to 15 residues. Per germline, CDR1 SQVTM and CDR2 ANQGSEA. The CDR3 reads CSARGAGGANTEAFF. CDR3 sequence (DNA): TGCAGCGCCCGAGGGGCGGGTGGGGCAAACACTGAAGCTTTCTTT. Looking up the rest from reference TRBV29-1 and TRBJ1-1 gives the full variable domain: SAVISQKPSRDICQRGTSLTIQCQVDSQVTMMFWYRQQPGQSLTLIATANQGSEATYESGFVIDKFPISRPNLTFSTLTVSNMSPEDSSIYLCSARGAGGANTEAFFGQGTRLTVV.

The chain links TRBV14 to TRBJ2-7, with 8 bases that match TRBD2. Germline V gene sequence: CDR1 SGHDN, CDR2 FVKESK. Trimming removed 4 bases from V and 6 bases from J; junction bases left unmatched: 8. The CDR3 loop spans 14 amino acids. The CDR3 nucleotides are TGTGCCAGCAGCCCCCGACTAGCGCGGAGCGAGCAGTACTTC. It codes for CASSPRLARSEQYF.

This clone was counted a single time. The chain employs TRBV7-9 and TRBJ2-3; 8 bases line up with TRBD2. The CDR3 extends over 14 amino acids. The V and J ends lost 5 bases and 3 bases, in that order; junction bases with no gene match: 4. Germline V gene data show CDR1 as SEHNR and CDR2 as FQNEAQ (reference sequence). DNA for the CDR3: TGTGCCAGCAGCCTCGGGACTAGGACAGATACGCAGTATTTT. Translated, it gives CASSLGTRTDTQYF.

The chain couples TRBV7-9 to TRBJ2-5; D gene ambiguous. Germline V gene lookup returns CDR1 SEHNR and CDR2 FQNEAQ (reference sequence). V gave up 5 bases and J gave up 10 bases, with 14 bases separating them. This CDR3 region has 12 residues. CDR3 region: CASSRLGPDQYF. The CDR3 DNA is TGTGCCAGCAGCCGGCTGGGCCCGGACCAGTACTTC.

The genes are TRBV2 and TRBJ2-7, with 9 bases fitting TRBD2. CDR3 size: 15 residues. Trimming removed 8 bases from V and 5 bases from J; junction bases left unmatched: 13. From germline, CDR1 is SNHLY and CDR2 FYNNEI. Here the CDR3 reads CASGELSSGNNEQYF. The CDR3 DNA is TGTGCCAGCGGGGAGTTATCTAGCGGGAACAACGAGCAGTACTTC.

The V call is TRBV6-5, the J call TRBJ2-7; D is possibly TRBD1 (5 bases). Per the germline V gene, CDR1 is MNHEY and CDR2 is SVGAGI. Between the trimmed V and J ends, which lost 0 bases and 9 bases, there was a span of 15 bases. CDR3 size: 14 residues. For the CDR3, the DNA is TGTGCCAGCAGTTACTCTCCAGGGATCCAGTGGCAGTACTTC. Its translation: CASSYSPGIQWQYF.

The rearrangement uses TRBV30 and TRBJ2-7; 14 nucleotides match TRBD2. CDR3 length: 13 amino acids. Germline values: CDR1 GTSNPN, CDR2 SVGIG (reference sequence). With 8 bases clipped from V and 3 bases from J, the junction kept 3 bases outside the gene matches. In DNA, the CDR3 is TGTGCCGTGGGACTAGCGGGGGTCTACGAGCAGTACTTC. Translation gives CAVGLAGVYEQYF.

The rearrangement links TRBV7-2 to TRBJ1-2; TRBD1 matches 7 bases. Germline trimming cut 2 bases from V and 8 bases from J; bases unmatched to any gene: 14. The germline CDR1 and CDR2 sequences are SGHTA and FQGNSA. The CDR3 runs 16 residues. The CDR3 spells CASSLSQDRSSIGYTF. The DNA of the CDR3 is TGTGCCAGCAGCTTATCCCAGGACAGGTCTAGTATAGGCTACACCTTC.

The chain recombines TRBV6-1 with TRBJ2-3, with D unresolved. Germline loops: CDR1 MNHNS, CDR2 SASEGT. V lost 3 bases and J lost 4, with 2 bases in between. The CDR3 covers 11 residues. The CDR3 sequence is CASSESDTQYF. The CDR3 region has the DNA TGTGCCAGCAGTGAGTCAGATACGCAGTATTTT.

The rearrangement links TRBV29-1 to TRBJ2-7; the match to TRBD2 covers 10 bases. With V trimmed by 1 base and J by 7 bases, 4 bases remained unmatched. Germline assignment: CDR1 SQVTM and CDR2 ANQGSEA. This CDR3 contains 13 residues. The CDR3 loop is CSVEGGLAVEQYF. CDR3 in DNA: TGCAGCGTTGAAGGTGGACTAGCGGTAGAGCAGTACTTC.

CDR3 region: CSVRASGDTGEQFF. The CDR3 nucleotides are TGCAGCGTTCGGGCCAGCGGCGACACTGGGGAGCAGTTCTTC. The chain uses TRBV29-1 and TRBJ2-1, with D perhaps TRBD2 (5 bases). The CDR3 spans 14 residues. In germline, CDR1 is SQVTM, CDR2 ANQGSEA. Trimming pared 5 bases from V and 10 bases from J, leaving 21 bases between.

V gene TRBV5-1 combines with J gene TRBJ2-7; D gene unclear. Deletions cut 0 bases from V and 6 bases from J, with 13 bases between. This CDR3 has 14 amino acids. Germline V gives CDR1 SGHRS, CDR2 YFSETQ. CDR3 sequence: CASSLELERGEQYF. DNA of the CDR3: TGCGCCAGCAGCTTGGAGTTGGAACGAGGCGAGCAGTACTTC.

The rearrangement uses TRBV11-3 and TRBJ2-1; the match to TRBD2 covers 8 bases. This CDR3 spans 15 amino acids. V was clipped by 3 bases and J by 4 bases; unmatched bases: 5. Germline V gene sequence: CDR1 SGHNT, CDR2 YENEEA. The CDR3 coding sequence is TGTGCCAGCAGCTTCCGACTAGCGACGTACAATGAGCAGTTCTTC. Translated, it gives CASSFRLATYNEQFF.

This clone was counted once. V is TRBV5-1 and J is TRBJ2-2, with 9 positions matching TRBD2. Looked up from germline, CDR1 is SGHRS and CDR2 is YFSETQ. The CDR3 loop spans 15 amino acids. V was pared by 6 bases and J by 0 bases, with 3 bases of the junction left unmatched. DNA for the CDR3: TGCGCCAGCACCGCTAGCGGGGCGAACACCGGGGAGCTGTTTTTT. Translation: CASTASGANTGELFF.

The J gene is TRBJ2-5, the V gene TRBV4-3, with TRBD1 identical over 7 bases. CDR1 is LGHNA and CDR2 is YSLEER in the germline V gene. Losses at the gene ends were 2 bases for V and 5 bases for J; bases not matched to a gene: 5. The CDR3 consists of 14 residues. The CDR3, as DNA: TGCGCCAGCAGCCAACGACAGGGTTCGGAGACCCAGTACTTC. It translates to CASSQRQGSETQYF.

As DNA, the CDR3 is TGCAGCGTTGAAGACTTTACAGGGGGCGCGAACTATGGCTACACCTTC. Its protein is CSVEDFTGGANYGYTF. The V and J genes are TRBV29-1 and TRBJ1-2; 9 bases fit TRBD1. V lost 0 bases and J lost 2; bases outside the gene matches: 7. The CDR3 contains 16 residues. Per germline, CDR1 SQVTM and CDR2 ANQGSEA.

The chain couples TRBV7-3 to TRBJ2-1; TRBD1 or TRBD2 may be the D gene (5 bases each). Germline lookup yields CDR1 SGHTA and CDR2 FQGTGA. The CDR3 contains 14 residues. V lost 5 bases and J 6 bases, leaving 14 bases between the germline ends. CDR3 in DNA: TGTGCCAGCAGCCAGAGCCCTGGGGGCAATGAGCAGTTCTTC. As protein: CASSQSPGGNEQFF.